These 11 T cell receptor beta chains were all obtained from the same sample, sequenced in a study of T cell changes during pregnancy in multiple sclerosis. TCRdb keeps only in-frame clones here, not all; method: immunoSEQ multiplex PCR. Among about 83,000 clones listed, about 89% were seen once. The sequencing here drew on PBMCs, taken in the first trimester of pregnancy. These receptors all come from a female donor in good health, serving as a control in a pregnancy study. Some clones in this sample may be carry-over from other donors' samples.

The CDR3 nucleotides read TGTGCCAGCAGCTTAGCGGGGGGGTTTTACGAGCAGTACTTC. Amino acids: CASSLAGGFYEQYF. The chain uses TRBV13 and TRBJ2-7, with 8 bases aligning to TRBD2. The CDR3 totals 14 residues. V trimming: 1 base; J trimming: 4 bases; junction bases outside the gene matches: 3. CDR1 is PRHDT and CDR2 is FYEKMQ in the germline V gene (reference sequence).

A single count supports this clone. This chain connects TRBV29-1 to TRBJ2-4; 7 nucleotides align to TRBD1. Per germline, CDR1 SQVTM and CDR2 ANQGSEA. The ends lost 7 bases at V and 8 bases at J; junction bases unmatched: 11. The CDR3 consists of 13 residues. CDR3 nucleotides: TGCAGCGCCGAAACAGGGGTGGGCGACATTCAGTACTTC. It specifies CSAETGVGDIQYF. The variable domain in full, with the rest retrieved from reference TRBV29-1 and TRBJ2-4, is SAVISQKPSRDICQRGTSLTIQCQVDSQVTMMFWYRQQPGQSLTLIATANQGSEATYESGFVIDKFPISRPNLTFSTLTVSNMSPEDSSIYLCSAETGVGDIQYFGAGTRLSVL.

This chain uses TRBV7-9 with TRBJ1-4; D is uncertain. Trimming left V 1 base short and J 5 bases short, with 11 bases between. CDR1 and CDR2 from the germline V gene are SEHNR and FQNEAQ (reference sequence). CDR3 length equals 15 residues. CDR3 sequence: CASSLGVRANEKLFF. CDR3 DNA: TGTGCCAGCAGCTTAGGGGTCAGAGCGAATGAAAAACTGTTTTTT.

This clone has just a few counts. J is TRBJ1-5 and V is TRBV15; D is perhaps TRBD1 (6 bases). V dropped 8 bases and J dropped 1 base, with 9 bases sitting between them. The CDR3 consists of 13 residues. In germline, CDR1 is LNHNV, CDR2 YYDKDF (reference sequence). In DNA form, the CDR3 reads TGTGCCACCGCTCAGGGGAGCAATCAGCCCCAGCATTTT. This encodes CATAQGSNQPQHF.

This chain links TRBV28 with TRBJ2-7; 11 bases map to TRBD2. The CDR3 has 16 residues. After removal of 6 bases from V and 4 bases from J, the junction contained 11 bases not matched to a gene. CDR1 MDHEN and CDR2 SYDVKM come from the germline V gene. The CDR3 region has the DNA TGTGCCAGCAGCAGCAACGGACTAGCGGGTGTGTACGAGCAGTACTTC. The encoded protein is CASSSNGLAGVYEQYF.

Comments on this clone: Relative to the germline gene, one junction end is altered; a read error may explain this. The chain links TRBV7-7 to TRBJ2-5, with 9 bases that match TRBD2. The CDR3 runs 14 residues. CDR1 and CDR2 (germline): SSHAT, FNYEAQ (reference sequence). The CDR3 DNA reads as TGTGCTAGCAGCTTAGCGGGAGTCACAGAGACCCAGTACTTC. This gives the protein CASSLAGVTETQYF.

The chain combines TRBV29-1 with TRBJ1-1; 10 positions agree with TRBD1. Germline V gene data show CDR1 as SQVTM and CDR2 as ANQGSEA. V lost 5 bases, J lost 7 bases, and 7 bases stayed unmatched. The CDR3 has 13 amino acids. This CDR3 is CSVSGTGVGEAFF. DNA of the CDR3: TGCAGCGTTTCTGGGACAGGGGTGGGTGAAGCTTTCTTT.

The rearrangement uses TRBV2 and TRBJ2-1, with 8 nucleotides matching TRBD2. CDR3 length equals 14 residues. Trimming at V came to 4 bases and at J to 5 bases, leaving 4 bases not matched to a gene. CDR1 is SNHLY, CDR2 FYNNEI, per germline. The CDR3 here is CASSVELADNEQFF. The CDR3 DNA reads TGTGCCAGCAGTGTAGAACTAGCGGACAATGAGCAGTTCTTC.

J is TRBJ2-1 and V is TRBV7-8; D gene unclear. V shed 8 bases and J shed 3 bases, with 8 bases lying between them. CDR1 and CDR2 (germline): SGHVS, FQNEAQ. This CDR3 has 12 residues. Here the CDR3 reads CASLEDYNEQFF. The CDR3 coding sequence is TGTGCCAGCTTAGAGGACTACAATGAGCAGTTCTTC.

The CDR3 DNA reads as TGTGCCAGCAGCGCACTGACAGGGAGAGGCGAGCAGTACTTC. Translated, it gives CASSALTGRGEQYF. The V gene is TRBV7-9, the J gene TRBJ2-7, with 7 bases matching TRBD1. CDR1 is SEHNR, CDR2 FQNEAQ, per germline (reference sequence). The CDR3 is 14 residues long. The V gene end was trimmed by 5 bases and the J gene end by 6 bases; junction bases not matched to a gene: 10.

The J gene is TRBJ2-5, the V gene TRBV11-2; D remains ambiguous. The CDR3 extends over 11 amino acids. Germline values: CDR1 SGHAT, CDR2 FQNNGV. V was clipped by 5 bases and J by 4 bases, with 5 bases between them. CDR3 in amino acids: CASSPRETQYF. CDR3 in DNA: TGTGCCAGCAGCCCCCGAGAGACCCAGTACTTC.